The next 23 T cell receptor beta chains were all read from a single sample in a study of OX40 agonist ivuxolimab in advanced cancers. Using immunoSEQ multiplex PCR, the repertoire was profiled, and TCRdb retains in-frame clones only, with some absent. Altogether about 46,000 clones are present, approximately 90% being singletons, with the ten largest covering 40% to 65%. The sample consisted of CD4+ or CD8+ T cells sorted from blood, taken in a trial of the OX40 agonist ivuxolimab. All receptors derive from an adult with an advanced solid tumor such as melanoma, head and neck, liver or kidney cancer.

The chain employs TRBV4-3 and TRBJ1-5; D uncertain. Trimming took 4 bases from V and 6 from J, leaving 10 bases between them. There are 13 residues in the CDR3. Germline-derived CDR1 and CDR2 are LGHNA and YSLEER. The CDR3 nucleotides read TGCGCCAGCAGCCCCCGAGCGGGTCAGCCCCAGCATTTT. As protein: CASSPRAGQPQHF.

This chain joins TRBV30 and TRBJ1-2; D call uncertain. The V and J ends lost 1 base and 2 bases respectively, with 8 bases between them. There are 13 residues in the CDR3. Germline CDR1 reads GTSNPN; CDR2 reads SVGIG (reference sequence). The CDR3 DNA reads TGTGCCTGGAGTGGGGGTCCCAACTATGGCTACACCTTC. Its protein product is CAWSGGPNYGYTF.

In its sample, this clone was seen a few times. The genes are TRBV7-3 and TRBJ2-2; TRBD2 matches 7 bases. This CDR3 comprises 16 residues. Trimming at V came to 5 bases and at J to 5 bases, leaving 11 bases not matched to a gene. Germline V gene sequence: CDR1 SGHTA, CDR2 FQGTGA. The CDR3 DNA sequence: TGTGCCAGCAGCCTCATGGCGGGAGTTTTGACCGGGGAGCTGTTTTTT. It encodes CASSLMAGVLTGELFF.

V gene TRBV2 combines with J gene TRBJ2-7; 7 bases map to TRBD1. Germline CDR1 and CDR2: SNHLY and FYNNEI. The CDR3 is made up of 15 amino acids. Unmatched junction bases numbered 9, after V lost 3 bases and J lost 4 bases. CDR3: CASSEVRQGMYEQYF. CDR3 DNA sequence: TGTGCCAGCAGTGAGGTGCGACAGGGTATGTACGAGCAGTACTTC.

The chain has TRBV4-1 and TRBJ2-7; 9 bases fit TRBD1. Germline loops: CDR1 MGHRA, CDR2 YSYEKL. The CDR3 totals 20 residues. The V and J ends lost 5 bases and 3 bases, in that order; junction bases with no gene match: 23. CDR3 loop: CASSSRSIGTGIQGFYEQYF. For the CDR3, the DNA is TGCGCCAGCAGCTCCCGGTCGATAGGGACAGGGATACAAGGGTTCTACGAGCAGTACTTC.

The V and J genes are TRBV5-6 and TRBJ1-1, with D uncertain. Germline V gene sequence: CDR1 SGHDT, CDR2 YYEEEE. This CDR3 is built from 11 residues. V was clipped by 2 bases and J by 6 bases, with 5 bases between them. CDR3 in amino acids: CASSLTAEAFF. CDR3 DNA sequence: TGTGCCAGCAGCTTAACGGCTGAAGCTTTCTTT. The entire variable domain, with the rest obtained from reference TRBV5-6 and TRBJ1-1, is as follows: DAGVTQSPTHLIKTRGQQVTLRCSPKSGHDTVSWYQQALGQGPQFIFQYYEEEERQRGNFPDRFSGHQFPNYSSELNVNALLLGDSALYLCASSLTAEAFFGQGTRLTVV.

The chain couples TRBV9 to TRBJ1-1; 8 nucleotides match TRBD1. Germline-derived CDR1 and CDR2 are SGDLS and YYNGEE. CDR3 length equals 14 residues. Germline trimming cut 3 bases from V and 4 bases from J; bases unmatched to any gene: 5. CDR3 sequence (DNA): TGTGCCAGCAGCGCCGGACAGGGCGGCACTGAAGCTTTCTTT. This encodes CASSAGQGGTEAFF.

The chain couples TRBV27 to TRBJ2-3; no clear D gene. Germline CDR1 reads MNHEY; CDR2 reads SMNVEV (reference sequence). This CDR3 is built from 12 residues. V lost 6 bases, J lost 0 bases, and 4 bases lay in between. The CDR3 sequence: CASSQSTDTQYF. The CDR3 nucleotides are TGTGCCAGCAGCCAAAGCACAGATACGCAGTATTTT.

This clone came up once. CDR3 residues: CASSRGHGDFNTGELFF. The CDR3 DNA sequence: TGTGCCAGCAGCCGGGGACACGGCGATTTTAACACCGGGGAGCTGTTTTTT. The V call is TRBV11-3, the J call TRBJ2-2, with TRBD1 as a possible D gene (6 bases). Per germline, CDR1 SGHNT and CDR2 YENEEA. Trimming shortened V by 5 bases and J by 2 bases, and 18 bases separated the two germline ends. CDR3 length equals 17 residues.

This chain links TRBV18 with TRBJ2-2, with TRBD1 as a possible D gene (6 bases). CDR1 and CDR2 from the germline V gene are KGHSH and LQKENI. This CDR3 spans 17 amino acids. V shed 3 bases and J shed 1 base, with 15 bases lying between them. The CDR3 DNA reads TGTGCCAGCTCACCCCCGCCAGCAGGGGTGAACACCGGGGAGCTGTTTTTT. It codes for CASSPPPAGVNTGELFF.

The chain has TRBV7-8 and TRBJ2-1; 12 bases match TRBD2. This CDR3 comprises 15 residues. The germline V gene has CDR1 SGHVS and CDR2 FQNEAQ. V gave up 5 bases and J gave up 8 bases; unmatched junction bases: 7. The CDR3 nucleotides read TGTGCCAGCAGCATACTAGCGGGAGGATCATATGAGCAGTTCTTC. Protein: CASSILAGGSYEQFF.

V gene TRBV27 combines with J gene TRBJ2-5; D may be TRBD2 (7 bases). Germline values: CDR1 MNHEY, CDR2 SMNVEV (reference sequence). V gave up 3 bases and J gave up 1 base, with 12 bases separating them. CDR3 length: 15 amino acids. CDR3 protein: CASSFYGGAQETQYF. For the CDR3, the DNA is TGTGCCAGCAGTTTTTATGGGGGGGCCCAAGAGACCCAGTACTTC.

The chain carries TRBV27 and TRBJ2-7; no clear D gene. This CDR3 has 14 amino acids. V lost 2 bases to trimming and J lost 2 bases, with 10 bases between them. Looked up from germline, CDR1 is MNHEY and CDR2 is SMNVEV (reference sequence). The CDR3 bases are TGTGCCAGCAGTTTAAGCCCAACCACCTACGAGCAGTACTTC. Translation gives CASSLSPTTYEQYF.

The gene calls are TRBV6-6 and TRBJ1-1; D may be TRBD1 (5 bases). Looked up from germline, CDR1 is MNHNY and CDR2 is SVGAGI (reference sequence). The CDR3 length is 16 residues. Trimming removed 0 bases at V and 1 base at J, with 12 bases between. The CDR3: CASSYSAGKSNTEAFF. As DNA, the CDR3 is TGTGCCAGCAGTTACTCGGCAGGGAAGTCGAACACTGAAGCTTTCTTT.

Only one count was recorded for this clone. The rearrangement uses TRBV6-1 and TRBJ2-7; 7 nucleotides line up with TRBD2. The CDR3 length is 14 residues. V gave up 2 bases and J gave up 5 bases; unmatched junction bases: 6. Germline-derived CDR1 and CDR2 are MNHNS and SASEGT. The DNA for the CDR3 is TGTGCCAGCAGTGAAATGGGAGGGCGGAACGAGCAGTACTTC. Its translation is CASSEMGGRNEQYF.

This chain links TRBV6-5 with TRBJ1-1, with TRBD1 matching over 11 bases. This CDR3 region has 15 residues. Germline-derived CDR1 and CDR2 are MNHEY and SVGAGI. After removal of 5 bases from V and 5 bases from J, the junction contained 7 bases not matched to a gene. The CDR3 nucleotides read TGTGCCAGCAGTCTTGGACAGGGGGCTGTAACTGAAGCTTTCTTT. Translated, it gives CASSLGQGAVTEAFF.

The chain joins TRBV7-2 to TRBJ2-5, with 12 positions matching TRBD1. Germline V CDR1 and CDR2: SGHTA, FQGNSA. J gave up 5 bases and V 5 bases, and 9 bases lay outside the gene matches. The CDR3 is 16 amino acids. This chain's CDR3 is CASSPGQGAVGETQYF. The CDR3 DNA reads TGTGCCAGCAGCCCGGGACAGGGGGCCGTAGGGGAGACCCAGTACTTC.

CDR3 nucleotides: TGTGCCAGCAGCCCGGGATGGGGGGAGGAGACCCAGTACTTC. Translated: CASSPGWGEETQYF. The V gene is TRBV11-2, the J gene TRBJ2-5, with a weak D call TRBD2 (6 bases). V dropped 5 bases and J dropped 5 bases, with 15 bases sitting between them. CDR1 and CDR2 (germline): SGHAT, FQNNGV. This CDR3 is built from 14 residues.

The chain joins TRBV2 to TRBJ2-1; 9 bases are a match to TRBD2. This CDR3 is built from 19 residues. V dropped 2 bases and J dropped 3; count of bases not matched to a gene: 14. CDR1 and CDR2 (germline): SNHLY, FYNNEI. CDR3 sequence reads: CASSERVSGGRLYYNEQFF. CDR3 coding DNA: TGTGCCAGCAGTGAACGGGTTAGCGGGGGCCGACTATACTACAATGAGCAGTTCTTC.

This sequence joins TRBV7-9 and TRBJ2-1; maybe TRBD1 (5 bases). This CDR3 has 13 residues. Germline CDR1 and CDR2: SEHNR and FQNEAQ (reference sequence). The V gene lost 1 base and the J gene lost 6 bases, with 7 bases spanning the gap. Here the CDR3 reads CASSLGGTNEQFF. The CDR3 DNA follows: TGTGCCAGCAGCTTAGGGGGCACCAATGAGCAGTTCTTC.

This clone was counted between two and nine times. This chain joins TRBV5-4 and TRBJ1-6; TRBD1 agrees at 8 bases. The J segment lost 10 bases and the V segment lost 3 bases, leaving 9 bases of the junction unmatched. The CDR3 contains 15 residues. Germline lookup yields CDR1 SGHNT and CDR2 YYREEE (reference sequence). The CDR3, as DNA: TGTGCCAGCAGCTGGGAGACAGGGGCAGGATCACCCCTCCACTTT. Its protein product is CASSWETGAGSPLHF.

The chain uses TRBV7-6 and TRBJ2-1, with 7 positions matching TRBD2. Unmatched junction bases numbered 3, after V lost 5 bases and J lost 5 bases. Germline V gene sequence: CDR1 SGHVS, CDR2 FNYEAQ. This CDR3 has 13 amino acids. CDR3 sequence reads: CASSRSGNNEQFF. DNA for the CDR3: TGTGCCAGCAGCCGAAGCGGGAACAATGAGCAGTTCTTC.

The CDR3 sequence is CASKRGGHQFNEQFF. DNA of the CDR3: TGTGCCAGCAAGCGGGGGGGCCATCAATTCAATGAGCAGTTCTTC. The rearrangement links TRBV2 to TRBJ2-1; 10 nucleotides match TRBD2. J was trimmed by 6 bases and V by 7 bases; bases with no gene match: 9. The CDR3 totals 15 residues. Per germline, CDR1 SNHLY and CDR2 FYNNEI.